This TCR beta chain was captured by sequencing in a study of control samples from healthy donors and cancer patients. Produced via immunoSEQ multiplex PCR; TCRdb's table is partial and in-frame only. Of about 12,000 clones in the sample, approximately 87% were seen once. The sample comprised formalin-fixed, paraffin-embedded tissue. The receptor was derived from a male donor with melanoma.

DNA of the CDR3: TGTGCCAGCAGGAACTCCCCTTGGGAGGGCTACACCTTC. Amino acids: CASRNSPWEGYTF. J is TRBJ1-2 and V is TRBV11-3; D gene unclear. This CDR3 is built from 13 residues. Germline V CDR1 and CDR2: SGHNT, YENEEA. V was shortened by 6 bases and J by 8 bases, with 16 bases between the two germline ends.